Each of the 31 T cell receptor beta chains below was sequenced from the same sample in a study of blood T cell repertoires in COVID-19. TCRdb's copy holds only in-frame clones and misses some; the assay was immunoSEQ multiplex PCR. The table shows approximately 290,000 clones, with 91% occurring only once. The specimen was peripheral blood. The receptors originated from a woman aged 25 to 45 with COVID-19, enrolled during active disease.

The chain has TRBV28 and TRBJ2-1; tentative D call: TRBD2 (6 bases). Germline CDR1 is MDHEN and CDR2 is SYDVKM. This CDR3 spans 13 amino acids. V was shortened by 10 bases and J by 2 bases, with 12 bases between the two germline ends. The CDR3, as DNA: TGTGCCACCGGGGGACGGACCTACAATGAGCAGTTCTTC. It encodes CATGGRTYNEQFF.

The genes are TRBV10-3 and TRBJ2-3; 9 bases fit TRBD1. The V and J ends lost 0 bases and 3 bases, in that order; junction bases with no gene match: 4. Germline V gene sequence: CDR1 ENHRY, CDR2 SYGVKD. There are 16 residues in the CDR3. The CDR3 region has the DNA TGTGCCATCAGTGAGTCGGCGGACAGGGGAACAGATACGCAGTATTTT. As protein: CAISESADRGTDTQYF.

The chain employs TRBV7-2 and TRBJ2-7; 10 nucleotides line up with TRBD2. Trimming removed 4 bases from V and 5 bases from J; junction bases left unmatched: 5. Germline loops: CDR1 SGHTA, CDR2 FQGNSA. The CDR3 has 14 residues. CDR3 sequence (DNA): TGTGCCAGCAGCTGGCTAGCGGGAGTTGACGAGCAGTACTTC. The encoded protein is CASSWLAGVDEQYF.

The gene calls are TRBV30 and TRBJ2-3; 9 nucleotides match TRBD2. Germline V gives CDR1 GTSNPN, CDR2 SVGIG (reference sequence). Trimming cost V 1 base and J 3 bases; bases outside gene matches: 8. The length of the CDR3 is 16 residues. CDR3 nucleotides: TGTGCCTGGAGTGGTGGTAGCGGGAGAGTGACAGATACGCAGTATTTT. Translating it yields CAWSGGSGRVTDTQYF.

V and J are TRBV4-2 and TRBJ1-5; tentatively, D is TRBD1 (5 bases). Germline V gene lookup returns CDR1 LGHNA and CDR2 YNFKEQ. This CDR3 contains 15 residues. V shed 0 bases and J shed 4 bases, with 10 bases lying between them. The CDR3 protein is CASSQDVGTNQPQHF. DNA of the CDR3: TGTGCCAGCAGCCAAGATGTGGGGACTAATCAGCCCCAGCATTTT.

V usage is TRBV23-1 and J usage is TRBJ1-1; TRBD1 agrees at 11 bases. TRBV23-1 is known as an ORF, though its function is uncertain. The CDR3 runs to 18 residues. The ends lost 2 bases at V and 2 bases at J; junction bases unmatched: 10. The CDR3 protein is CASSQPMDRGQGNTEAFF. CDR3 DNA sequence: TGCGCCAGCAGTCAACCCATGGACAGGGGGCAAGGAAACACTGAAGCTTTCTTT.

The rearrangement links TRBV15 to TRBJ1-6, with D perhaps matching TRBD1 (5 bases). There are 13 residues in the CDR3. V lost 8 bases to trimming and J lost 8 bases, with 13 bases between them. CDR1 is LNHNV and CDR2 is YYDKDF in the germline V gene (reference sequence). The CDR3 loop is CATGIDSHSPLHF. CDR3 nucleotides: TGTGCCACCGGGATTGACAGTCATTCACCCCTCCACTTT.

V gene TRBV6-5 combines with J gene TRBJ1-2; 7 bases align to TRBD1. Trimming took 7 bases from V and 3 from J; bases not matched to a gene: 2. The CDR3 length is 12 residues. CDR1 and CDR2 (germline): MNHEY, SVGAGI. The chain's CDR3 is CASTTGDYGYTF. CDR3 DNA sequence: TGTGCCAGCACTACAGGGGACTATGGCTACACCTTC.

This clone was seen once. The gene calls are TRBV19 and TRBJ1-1; no firm D call. The V and J ends lost 5 bases and 1 base respectively, with 5 bases between them. Germline V lookup: CDR1 LNHDA, CDR2 SQIVND (reference sequence). The CDR3 covers 12 residues. The CDR3 DNA is TGTGCCAGTAGTGGCCCGAACACTGAAGCTTTCTTT. Translation: CASSGPNTEAFF.

V is TRBV10-3 and J is TRBJ2-1; 8 bases align to TRBD2. Looked up from germline, CDR1 is ENHRY and CDR2 is SYGVKD. The ends lost 0 bases at V and 6 bases at J; junction bases unmatched: 4. This CDR3 comprises 15 residues. The CDR3 spells CAISESLSGSNEQFF. The CDR3 nucleotides are TGTGCCATCAGTGAGTCCTTAAGCGGGAGCAATGAGCAGTTCTTC.

The chain joins TRBV11-2 to TRBJ2-3, with 7 nucleotides matching TRBD2. V shed 1 base, J shed 7 bases, and the junction held 8 bases outside the gene matches. The CDR3 contains 15 residues. In germline, CDR1 is SGHAT, CDR2 FQNNGV. The CDR3 nucleotides are TGTGCCAGCAGCTTAGCGGGTTCGGGGGGAAATACGCAGTATTTT. Translating gives CASSLAGSGGNTQYF.

The chain couples TRBV6-9 to TRBJ2-7; 9 bases map to TRBD1. Germline values: CDR1 MNHGY, CDR2 SVAAGI. Germline trimming cut 6 bases from V and 0 bases from J; bases unmatched to any gene: 12. This CDR3 is built from 17 residues. The CDR3 spells CASRVVTGGTSSYEQYF. CDR3 sequence (DNA): TGTGCCAGCAGAGTAGTTACAGGGGGCACGTCCTCCTACGAGCAGTACTTC.

The chain links TRBV2 to TRBJ1-2, with D tentatively TRBD1 (5 bases). V was trimmed by 8 bases and J by 6 bases, leaving 13 bases between them. Germline CDR1 is SNHLY and CDR2 is FYNNEI. The CDR3 contains 12 residues. Here the CDR3 DNA reads TGTGCCAGCGTACAGGATAGAGATGGCTACACCTTC. It codes for CASVQDRDGYTF. The full variable domain, its missing parts supplied by reference TRBV2 and TRBJ1-2, is EPEVTQTPSHQVTQMGQEVILRCVPISNHLYFYWYRQILGQKVEFLVSFYNNEISEKSEIFDDQFSVERPDGSNFTLKIRSTKLEDSAMYFCASVQDRDGYTFGSGTRLTVV.

This rearrangement joins TRBV30 to TRBJ1-2, with 7 bases identical to TRBD1. The CDR3 runs 12 residues. With V trimmed by 5 bases and J by 9 bases, 9 bases remained unmatched. Germline V CDR1 and CDR2: GTSNPN, SVGIG (reference sequence). The CDR3 nucleotides are TGTGCCTGGGAGAGGGGGCGGTTCAGCTACACCTTC. The encoded protein is CAWERGRFSYTF.

V and J are TRBV7-9 and TRBJ1-1, with TRBD1 matching 8 bases. Germline CDR1 is SEHNR and CDR2 is FQNEAQ (reference sequence). V gave up 5 bases and J gave up 2 bases; unmatched junction bases: 7. CDR3 size: 15 residues. The CDR3 spells CASSPGQGGNTEAFF. CDR3 bases: TGTGCCAGCAGCCCCGGACAGGGTGGCAACACTGAAGCTTTCTTT. Based on the CDR3 plus reference TRBV7-9 and TRBJ1-1, the full variable domain is DTGVSQNPRHKITKRGQNVTFRCDPISEHNRLYWYRQTLGQGPEFLTYFQNEAQLEKSRLLSDRFSAERPKGSFSTLEIQRTEQGDSAMYLCASSPGQGGNTEAFFGQGTRLTVV.

Only one count was recorded for this clone. DNA of the CDR3: TGTGCCAGCACCCTCGGCCAGGCAGGTTATGGCTACACCTTC. Translated, it gives CASTLGQAGYGYTF. The chain couples TRBV5-4 to TRBJ1-2; D gene unclear. Germline loops: CDR1 SGHNT, CDR2 YYREEE (reference sequence). This CDR3 has 14 residues. Trimming shortened V by 6 bases and J by 5 bases, and 17 bases separated the two germline ends.

The rearrangement joins TRBV19 to TRBJ2-3, with 8 bases that match TRBD2. The V and J ends lost 1 base and 0 bases, in that order; junction bases with no gene match: 3. This CDR3 contains 16 residues. The V gene's germline CDR1 is LNHDA and CDR2 SQIVND (reference sequence). The CDR3 loop reads CASSIGGGGSTDTQYF. In DNA, the CDR3 is TGTGCCAGTAGTATAGGTGGCGGGGGGAGCACAGATACGCAGTATTTT.

This chain joins TRBV23-1 and TRBJ2-2; 9 bases are shared with TRBD1. TRBV23-1 is reported as an ORF; its role is uncertain. Germline trimming cut 4 bases from V and 6 bases from J; bases unmatched to any gene: 9. The CDR3 is 16 amino acids. The CDR3 DNA is TGCGCCAGCAGTCCTTCGGGGACAGGGTTGGCCGGGGAGCTGTTTTTT. The encoded protein is CASSPSGTGLAGELFF.

The chain uses TRBV2 and TRBJ1-1, with 7 positions matching TRBD1. The ends lost 5 bases at V and 5 bases at J; junction bases unmatched: 11. The CDR3 extends over 15 amino acids. CDR1 and CDR2 from the germline V gene are SNHLY and FYNNEI. This chain's CDR3 is CASSPTGTAGTEAFF. The CDR3 DNA reads TGTGCCAGCAGTCCCACCGGGACAGCAGGAACTGAAGCTTTCTTT.

This chain joins TRBV6-6 and TRBJ2-1; 10 nucleotides match TRBD1. CDR1 and CDR2 (germline): MNHNY, SVGAGI (reference sequence). The junction had 6 bases not matched to a gene; V was cut back by 5 bases and J by 5 bases. The CDR3 covers 15 residues. The CDR3 DNA reads as TGTGCCAGCAGTCTGGGACAGGGGACAAACAATGAGCAGTTCTTC. Amino acids: CASSLGQGTNNEQFF.

This chain joins TRBV28 and TRBJ1-3; TRBD1 aligns across 8 bases. The CDR3 loop spans 17 amino acids. Germline CDR1 MDHEN, CDR2 SYDVKM. The trim removed 6 bases at V and 0 bases at J, leaving 10 bases unmatched. DNA of the CDR3: TGTGCCAGCAGCAACCCGGGACAGGTGCTCTCTGGAAACACCATATATTTT. Translating gives CASSNPGQVLSGNTIYF.

This clone appeared once. This chain uses TRBV28 with TRBJ1-5; unclear D gene. CDR3 length: 14 residues. V was trimmed by 3 bases and J by 4 bases, leaving 10 bases between them. Germline V gene data show CDR1 as MDHEN and CDR2 as SYDVKM. The CDR3 loop is CASSFARLNQPQHF. CDR3 coding DNA: TGTGCCAGCAGTTTCGCCCGACTAAATCAGCCCCAGCATTTT.

The V gene is TRBV7-6, the J gene TRBJ2-1, with a possible D match to TRBD2 (6 bases). Germline V gene lookup returns CDR1 SGHVS and CDR2 FNYEAQ. CDR3 length equals 16 residues. V was cut by 2 bases and J by 3 bases, with 14 bases left in between. This CDR3 is CASSLSDAGSYNEQFF. The CDR3 bases are TGTGCCAGCAGCTTATCTGACGCGGGGAGCTACAATGAGCAGTTCTTC.

The chain is built from TRBV3-1 (or the pseudogene TRBV3-2) and TRBJ1-3, with TRBD1 identical over 7 bases. J gave up 0 bases and V 4 bases, and 15 bases lay outside the gene matches. This CDR3 is built from 19 residues. Germline CDR1 and CDR2: LGHDT and YNNKEL (reference sequence). DNA of the CDR3: TGTGCCAGCAGCCGTGGAGTTATGGGACAGCAACCCTCTGGAAACACCATATATTTT. Protein: CASSRGVMGQQPSGNTIYF.

This rearrangement joins TRBV19 to TRBJ2-1; a weak D match, TRBD1 (6 bases). Germline CDR1 LNHDA, CDR2 SQIVND (reference sequence). Trimming took 5 bases from V and 9 from J, leaving 17 bases between them. The CDR3 extends over 14 amino acids. CDR3 sequence: CASSRTASLGEQFF. The CDR3 DNA sequence: TGTGCCAGTAGTCGGACAGCTAGCTTGGGTGAGCAGTTCTTC.

The chain joins TRBV6-5 to TRBJ2-7, with 9 bases identical to TRBD1. The germline V gene encodes CDR1 MNHEY and CDR2 SVGAGI. V gave up 7 bases and J gave up 2 bases; unmatched junction bases: 6. This CDR3 has 14 residues. CDR3 nucleotide sequence: TGTGCCAGCATCCAAGGACAGGGGACCTACGAGCAGTACTTC. Translating it yields CASIQGQGTYEQYF.

The chain recombines TRBV7-7 with TRBJ1-6, with 7 nucleotides matching TRBD1. The CDR3 loop spans 13 amino acids. CDR1 is SSHAT, CDR2 FNYEAQ, per germline (reference sequence). The V gene end was trimmed by 5 bases and the J gene end by 8 bases; junction bases not matched to a gene: 3. The CDR3 region is CASSPDRDSPLHF. The DNA of the CDR3 is TGTGCCAGCAGCCCCGACAGGGATTCACCCCTCCACTTT. The full variable domain, in which reference TRBV7-7 and TRBJ1-6 provide the parts outside the CDR3, is GAGVSQSPRYKVTKRGQDVTLRCDPISSHATLYWYQQALGQGPEFLTYFNYEAQPDKSGLPSDRFSAERPEGSISTLTIQRTEQRDSAMYRCASSPDRDSPLHFGNGTRLTVT.

V gene TRBV2 combines with J gene TRBJ2-1; 10 bases are shared with TRBD1. V gave up 5 bases and J gave up 4 bases; unmatched junction bases: 5. CDR1 SNHLY and CDR2 FYNNEI come from the germline V gene. The CDR3 runs 15 residues. The CDR3 DNA sequence: TGTGCCAGCAGTAGACAGGGGGCGGGTTACAATGAGCAGTTCTTC. It yields the protein CASSRQGAGYNEQFF.

This rearrangement joins TRBV7-2 to TRBJ2-3; 8 positions agree with TRBD2. The V and J ends lost 6 bases and 4 bases, in that order; junction bases with no gene match: 6. The length of the CDR3 is 14 residues. Germline V gives CDR1 SGHTA, CDR2 FQGNSA. The CDR3 region has the DNA TGTGCCAGCAGGACCTCTAGCGGGCCAGATACGCAGTATTTT. Translated, it gives CASRTSSGPDTQYF.

The chain links TRBV7-2 to TRBJ1-2, with 10 bases aligning to TRBD1. The CDR3 extends over 15 amino acids. CDR1 is SGHTA and CDR2 is FQGNSA in the germline V gene. J was trimmed by 3 bases and V by 4 bases; bases with no gene match: 5. CDR3 sequence: CASSSGQGSYYGYTF. The CDR3 DNA follows: TGTGCCAGCAGCTCGGGACAGGGGAGCTACTATGGCTACACCTTC.

The chain combines TRBV6-5 with TRBJ2-6; D is undetermined. The CDR3 spans 13 residues. Germline V gene data show CDR1 as MNHEY and CDR2 as SVGAGI. V lost 8 bases to trimming and J lost 1 base, with 6 bases between them. The CDR3 DNA reads as TGTGCCAGCGCGGTTTCTGGGGCCAACGTCCTGACTTTC. Translated, it gives CASAVSGANVLTF.